One sample yielded the 12 T cell receptor beta chains listed below, sequenced in a study of human versus mouse CDR3 diversity and MHC coevolution. Produced via immunoSEQ multiplex PCR; TCRdb's table is partial and in-frame only. The sample has about 81,000 clones, over 85% seen once; the top ten hold 1.2% to 1.5%. The specimen was naive CD4+ T cells from blood. Subset noted: CD45RO-negative CD62L-positive naive CD4 T cells. The origin of the receptors is a person aged 25 to 75 in good health.

The rearrangement links TRBV30 to TRBJ1-3; D not resolved. V lost 0 bases, J lost 0 bases, and 12 bases lay in between. Looked up from germline, CDR1 is GTSNPN and CDR2 is SVGIG (reference sequence). This CDR3 is 16 amino acids long. The CDR3 loop reads CAWSVDVAGSGNTIYF. In nucleotides, the CDR3 is TGTGCCTGGAGTGTAGATGTGGCGGGCTCTGGAAACACCATATATTTT.

V usage is TRBV6-6 and J usage is TRBJ1-5, with TRBD1 identical over 11 bases. CDR1 MNHNY and CDR2 SVGAGI come from the germline V gene (reference sequence). The CDR3 covers 16 residues. V trimming: 0 bases; J trimming: 7 bases; junction bases outside the gene matches: 5. In DNA form, the CDR3 reads TGTGCCAGCAGTTACTCGAGGACAGGGGGCTGGCAGCCCCAGCATTTT. This translates into CASSYSRTGGWQPQHF.

V is TRBV6-1 and J is TRBJ2-1, with 8 bases lining up with TRBD2. The CDR3 is 14 amino acids. Losses at the gene ends were 5 bases for V and 6 bases for J; bases not matched to a gene: 6. Looked up from germline, CDR1 is MNHNS and CDR2 is SASEGT. The CDR3 sequence is CASSFQGTSNEQFF. For the CDR3, the DNA is TGTGCCAGCAGTTTTCAGGGGACTAGCAATGAGCAGTTCTTC.

The rearrangement links TRBV9 to TRBJ1-5; D gene unclear. The germline V and J ends were trimmed by 0 bases and 4 bases, with 5 bases remaining between them. CDR1 is SGDLS and CDR2 is YYNGEE in the germline V gene. The CDR3 runs to 13 residues. The CDR3 DNA sequence: TGTGCCAGCAGCGTAGACCGGAATCAGCCCCAGCATTTT. This codes for CASSVDRNQPQHF.

This clone was seen a few times. The CDR3 region is CAWSVNRGYGYTF. CDR3 DNA: TGTGCCTGGAGTGTAAACAGGGGCTATGGCTACACCTTC. The chain joins TRBV30 to TRBJ1-2; 7 bases line up with TRBD1. Germline V gives CDR1 GTSNPN, CDR2 SVGIG (reference sequence). This CDR3 comprises 13 residues. The trim removed 0 bases at V and 4 bases at J, leaving 2 bases unmatched.

V usage is TRBV7-7 and J usage is TRBJ2-2; 9 positions agree with TRBD1. V lost 5 bases, J lost 5 bases, and 12 bases stayed unmatched. The CDR3 consists of 17 residues. Per the germline V gene, CDR1 is SSHAT and CDR2 is FNYEAQ (reference sequence). Written as DNA, the CDR3 is TGTGCCAGCAGCGCCGGGGACAGGGCCGCTGGAACCGGGGAGCTGTTTTTT. Protein product: CASSAGDRAAGTGELFF. Full variable domain (remainder filled in from reference TRBV7-7 and TRBJ2-2): GAGVSQSPRYKVTKRGQDVTLRCDPISSHATLYWYQQALGQGPEFLTYFNYEAQPDKSGLPSDRFSAERPEGSISTLTIQRTEQRDSAMYRCASSAGDRAAGTGELFFGEGSRLTVL.

The rearrangement joins TRBV29-1 to TRBJ2-5, with TRBD2 identical over 8 bases. The V segment lost 3 bases and the J segment 5 bases; nucleotides outside the gene matches: 5. Germline CDR1 is SQVTM and CDR2 is ANQGSEA. This CDR3 contains 13 residues. The CDR3 DNA reads TGCAGCGTTGACTTCGGGGGGGGTGAGACCCAGTACTTC. Its translation is CSVDFGGGETQYF.

V and J are TRBV4-3 and TRBJ2-2; possibly TRBD1 for D (6 bases). Trimming left V 4 bases short and J 5 bases short, with 23 bases between. Germline V gene sequence: CDR1 LGHNA, CDR2 YSLEER. CDR3 size: 18 residues. CDR3 protein: CASSPAFPGTLMTGELFF. The CDR3 DNA reads TGCGCCAGCAGCCCCGCCTTCCCCGGGACACTAATGACCGGGGAGCTGTTTTTT.

The chain combines TRBV16 with TRBJ2-7; a weak D match, TRBD1 (7 bases). V was trimmed by 7 bases and J by 4 bases, leaving 23 bases between them. The CDR3 is made up of 16 amino acids. Germline-derived CDR1 and CDR2 are KGHSY and FQNENV. The DNA for the CDR3 is TGTGCCAGCACCCCAGATCGGCAGGGGGGAGAGTACGAGCAGTACTTC. This codes for CASTPDRQGGEYEQYF.

This chain joins TRBV19 and TRBJ2-7; 11 bases are shared with TRBD1. The V gene's germline CDR1 is LNHDA and CDR2 SQIVND (reference sequence). V lost 4 bases and J lost 3; bases outside the gene matches: 5. The CDR3 has 15 residues. CDR3 loop: CASSTWDRGDYEQYF. Here the CDR3 DNA reads TGTGCCAGTAGTACGTGGGACAGGGGGGACTACGAGCAGTACTTC.

V usage is TRBV19 and J usage is TRBJ2-1, with TRBD1 identical over 9 bases. CDR1 is LNHDA and CDR2 is SQIVND in the germline V gene (reference sequence). The CDR3 consists of 15 residues. V lost 5 bases and J lost 16; bases outside the gene matches: 18. CDR3 sequence reads: CASSPRDRVTTEHFF. Written as DNA, the CDR3 is TGTGCCAGTAGTCCCCGGGACAGGGTAACGACGGAACACTTCTTC.

This clone came up a few times. This chain links TRBV19 with TRBJ1-5; tentative D call: TRBD1 (6 bases). This CDR3 has 15 residues. V was cut by 4 bases and J by 2 bases, with 12 bases left in between. Per germline, CDR1 LNHDA and CDR2 SQIVND (reference sequence). The CDR3 DNA reads TGTGCCAGTAGTAGGCCGGGACACCGCAATCAGCCCCAGCATTTT. Translated: CASSRPGHRNQPQHF.